Shown below are 29 T cell receptor beta chains from a single sample sequenced in a study of blood T cell repertoires in COVID-19. Sequencing used immunoSEQ multiplex PCR; TCRdb keeps in-frame clones, though not all of them. The repertoire consists of approximately 180,000 clones, with just under 90% occurring once and the leading ten covering 9.5% to 15%. Sequencing input: peripheral blood. The receptors here all came from a woman in her 70s with COVID-19, enrolled during active disease.

The chain employs TRBV11-2 and TRBJ2-7, with 8 bases matching TRBD2. Trimming removed 1 base from V and 7 bases from J; junction bases left unmatched: 6. The CDR3 is 14 residues long. The V gene's germline CDR1 is SGHAT and CDR2 FQNNGV. The CDR3 nucleotides read TGTGCCAGCAGCTTAGGAGCGGGAGTCGAAGAGCAGTACTTC. As protein: CASSLGAGVEEQYF. Based on the CDR3 plus reference TRBV11-2 and TRBJ2-7, the full variable domain is EAGVAQSPRYKIIEKRQSVAFWCNPISGHATLYWYQQILGQGPKLLIQFQNNGVVDDSQLPKDRFSAERLKGVDSTLKIQPAKLEDSAVYLCASSLGAGVEEQYFGPGTRLTVT.

The CDR3 region is CASSLDNNYGYTF. CDR3 coding DNA: TGTGCCAGCAGCTTAGACAATAACTATGGCTACACCTTC. The V call is TRBV7-3, the J call TRBJ1-2, with D uncertain. V dropped 2 bases and J dropped 1 base, with 5 bases sitting between them. The CDR3 totals 13 residues. In germline, CDR1 is SGHTA, CDR2 FQGTGA.

The CDR3 sequence is CASSSAGSRNYGYTF. CDR3 sequence (DNA): TGTGCCAGTAGTTCCGCCGGGAGCCGAAACTATGGCTACACCTTC. The V call is TRBV19, the J call TRBJ1-2, with D hard to call. Deletions cut 5 bases from V and 2 bases from J, with 15 bases between. Germline CDR1 reads LNHDA; CDR2 reads SQIVND (reference sequence). This CDR3 is 15 amino acids long.

The J gene is TRBJ2-3, the V gene TRBV28; TRBD2 is a possible D gene (5 bases). The germline V and J ends were trimmed by 6 bases and 2 bases, with 15 bases remaining between them. CDR3 length: 15 amino acids. The germline V gene encodes CDR1 MDHEN and CDR2 SYDVKM. The CDR3 DNA sequence: TGTGCCAGCAGCTTGAGCGGCCAGGTCACAGATACGCAGTATTTT. It codes for CASSLSGQVTDTQYF.

V usage is TRBV5-4 and J usage is TRBJ1-1; D unclear. Germline V gene data show CDR1 as SGHNT and CDR2 as YYREEE (reference sequence). V was pared by 0 bases and J by 0 bases, with 9 bases between. The CDR3 length is 15 residues. Here the CDR3 reads CASSLGRQVNTEAFF. Written as DNA, the CDR3 is TGTGCCAGCAGCTTGGGTCGCCAGGTGAACACTGAAGCTTTCTTT.

The rearrangement joins TRBV2 to TRBJ1-4; perhaps TRBD1 as D (6 bases). Trimming took off 7 bases at V and 13 bases at J, with 19 bases between the two ends. This CDR3 spans 13 amino acids. Germline-derived CDR1 and CDR2 are SNHLY and FYNNEI. The CDR3 nucleotides read TGTGCCAGCACCCAAGGGGGTCGGACCCGACTGTTTTTT. It yields the protein CASTQGGRTRLFF.

This clone was observed a single time. This chain joins TRBV7-2 and TRBJ2-7, with unresolved D. V was shortened by 1 base and J by 7 bases, with 5 bases between the two germline ends. The CDR3 loop spans 11 amino acids. The germline CDR1 and CDR2 sequences are SGHTA and FQGNSA. For the CDR3, the DNA is TGTGCCAGCAGCTTAGTGCGGGAGCAGTACTTC. This codes for CASSLVREQYF.

The chain joins TRBV12-2 to TRBJ2-7; TRBD1, the D gene given by the table, was not confirmed from the DNA. TRBV12-2 is a documented pseudogene. This CDR3 spans 17 amino acids. This CDR3 reads CASRPKDDRIYSYEQYF. CDR3 nucleotide sequence: TGTGCAAGTCGCCCAAAAGATGACAGGATATACTCCTACGAGCAGTACTTC.

The genes are TRBV4-1 and TRBJ2-7, with D perhaps TRBD2 (5 bases). The CDR3 has 13 amino acids. Germline V gene data show CDR1 as MGHRA and CDR2 as YSYEKL. V was shortened by 1 base and J by 4 bases, with 8 bases between the two germline ends. The CDR3 loop is CASSQGTGYEQYF. CDR3 bases: TGCGCCAGCAGCCAAGGGACTGGATACGAGCAGTACTTC.

J is TRBJ2-4 and V is TRBV5-1; 7 bases are a match to TRBD1. This CDR3 contains 13 residues. The ends lost 0 bases at V and 6 bases at J; junction bases unmatched: 0. Germline V gene data show CDR1 as SGHRS and CDR2 as YFSETQ. The CDR3 loop is CASSLGQGNIQYF. As DNA, the CDR3 is TGCGCCAGCAGCTTGGGACAGGGAAACATTCAGTACTTC.

J is TRBJ2-2 and V is TRBV7-3; a weak D match, TRBD2 (5 bases). The V gene's germline CDR1 is SGHTA and CDR2 FQGTGA. CDR3 size: 15 residues. Trimming cost V 5 bases and J 5 bases, with 15 bases left between them. The CDR3 nucleotides are TGTGCCAGCAGCCGGGATCCCGGGTTGACCGGGGAGCTGTTTTTT. Its translation is CASSRDPGLTGELFF.

This clone came up a few times. The V and J genes are TRBV12-3 or TRBV12-4 and TRBJ1-2, with a tentative D call TRBD1 (6 bases). The V end lost 7 bases, the J end lost 7 bases, and 16 bases lay between the germline ends. The CDR3 loop spans 13 amino acids. The CDR3 DNA is TGTGCCAGCACTAAAGCGAGGGGGTTTGGCTACACCTTC. Encoded protein: CASTKARGFGYTF.

Only one count was recorded for this clone. This chain links TRBV29-1 with TRBJ2-5, with D maybe TRBD2 (5 bases). This CDR3 has 12 amino acids. Germline V gene lookup returns CDR1 SQVTM and CDR2 ANQGSEA. Trimming took off 4 bases at V and 4 bases at J, with 10 bases between the two ends. CDR3: CSVAFGRETQYF. DNA for the CDR3: TGCAGCGTTGCATTTGGGAGAGAGACCCAGTACTTC.

In its sample, this clone was seen once. The CDR3 is CASSQGTGTQETQYF. In nucleotides, the CDR3 is TGTGCCAGCAGCCAAGGGACAGGGACCCAAGAGACCCAGTACTTC. The chain joins TRBV11-3 to TRBJ2-5; 9 bases align to TRBD1. Germline loops: CDR1 SGHNT, CDR2 YENEEA. The V segment lost 5 bases and the J segment 1 base; nucleotides outside the gene matches: 5. The CDR3 is 15 amino acids.

This clone turned up a few times. In nucleotides, the CDR3 is TGTGCCAGCAGTTACCTCAGGGCTACCGGGGAGCTGTTTTTT. It translates to CASSYLRATGELFF. V usage is TRBV6-2 or TRBV6-3 and J usage is TRBJ2-2, with TRBD1 as a possible D gene (5 bases). Trimming stripped 2 bases from V and 5 bases from J, with 9 bases between. From germline, CDR1 is MNHEY and CDR2 SVGEGT. This CDR3 spans 14 amino acids.

J is TRBJ2-1 and V is TRBV18, with D possibly matching TRBD2 (6 bases). The CDR3 is 13 amino acids. In germline, CDR1 is KGHSH, CDR2 LQKENI. With 6 bases removed from V and 3 bases from J, the gap between germline ends came to 9 bases. The CDR3 nucleotides are TGTGCCAGCTCGGAGGGAGACTACAATGAGCAGTTCTTC. This codes for CASSEGDYNEQFF.

CDR3 bases: TGTGCCAGCAGCCCCAGAAATCCATCCTACGAGCAGTACTTC. This translates into CASSPRNPSYEQYF. This chain links TRBV9 with TRBJ2-7, with D unclear. Per germline, CDR1 SGDLS and CDR2 YYNGEE. The CDR3 consists of 14 residues. Trimming pared 4 bases from V and 1 base from J, leaving 12 bases between.

V is TRBV5-1 and J is TRBJ2-7, with TRBD2 matching over 8 bases. The ends lost 1 base at V and 5 bases at J; junction bases unmatched: 11. CDR3 length equals 16 residues. Germline V lookup: CDR1 SGHRS, CDR2 YFSETQ. CDR3 in DNA: TGCGCCAGCAGCTTGCCTTCAGCGGGAGATAGGGACGAGCAGTACTTC. This encodes CASSLPSAGDRDEQYF.

The chain links TRBV5-5 to TRBJ2-7, with TRBD2 matching over 15 bases. This CDR3 is built from 16 residues. Trimming took 4 bases from V and 2 from J; bases not matched to a gene: 4. CDR1 and CDR2 from the germline V gene are SGHKS and YYEKEE (reference sequence). The CDR3 loop is CASSLGLAGGTYEQYF. In nucleotides, the CDR3 is TGTGCCAGCAGCCTTGGACTAGCGGGAGGGACCTACGAGCAGTACTTC.

The J gene is TRBJ1-2, the V gene TRBV15, with D perhaps TRBD1 (6 bases). V lost 1 base to trimming and J lost 4 bases, with 7 bases between them. Germline V gives CDR1 LNHNV, CDR2 YYDKDF (reference sequence). The CDR3 loop spans 13 amino acids. The CDR3: CATSRGGGYGYTF. CDR3 DNA: TGTGCCACCAGCAGAGGAGGGGGCTATGGCTACACCTTC.

This chain connects TRBV29-1 to TRBJ2-7; possibly TRBD2 for D (5 bases). Germline CDR1 is SQVTM and CDR2 is ANQGSEA. V dropped 4 bases and J dropped 7 bases, with 11 bases sitting between them. The length of the CDR3 is 11 residues. As DNA, the CDR3 is TGCAGCGTTGCATGGGAGCGGGAGCAGTACTTC. As protein: CSVAWEREQYF.

V usage is TRBV28 and J usage is TRBJ1-4, with TRBD1 identical over 8 bases. The CDR3 is 15 residues long. Germline V lookup: CDR1 MDHEN, CDR2 SYDVKM. V trimming: 7 bases; J trimming: 8 bases; junction bases outside the gene matches: 12. The CDR3 DNA reads as TGTGCCAGCACCCCTTCGACAGGGGTTGCCGAAAAACTGTTTTTT. This codes for CASTPSTGVAEKLFF. The full variable domain, with the rest looked up from reference TRBV28 and TRBJ1-4, is DVKVTQSSRYLVKRTGEKVFLECVQDMDHENMFWYRQDPGLGLRLIYFSYDVKMKEKGDIPEGYSVSREKKERFSLILESASTNQTSMYLCASTPSTGVAEKLFFGSGTQLSVL.

The chain employs TRBV12-3 or TRBV12-4 and TRBJ2-5; D not certain. V was clipped by 2 bases and J by 5 bases, with 6 bases between them. The CDR3 contains 12 residues. The CDR3 loop is CASSLIGETQYF. DNA for the CDR3: TGTGCCAGCAGTTTAATCGGGGAGACCCAGTACTTC.

The rearrangement uses TRBV28 and TRBJ1-3, with 7 bases fitting TRBD1. The CDR3 contains 14 residues. Looked up from germline, CDR1 is MDHEN and CDR2 is SYDVKM. The V segment lost 6 bases and the J segment 4 bases; nucleotides outside the gene matches: 6. DNA for the CDR3: TGTGCCAGCAGCCCAGGGGGTGCCGGAAACACCATATATTTT. This encodes CASSPGGAGNTIYF.

The chain is built from TRBV2 and TRBJ2-5, with D possibly TRBD1 on 6 matching bases. This CDR3 is 14 amino acids long. V lost 5 bases to trimming and J lost 5 bases, with 15 bases between them. Germline CDR1 and CDR2: SNHLY and FYNNEI. CDR3 sequence: CASSRQGIGETQYF. The DNA of the CDR3 is TGTGCCAGCAGTCGTCAGGGGATAGGGGAGACCCAGTACTTC.

This clone was seen a single time. The junction shows a germline mismatch at one end, possibly a read error. The V gene is TRBV18, the J gene TRBJ2-5; D remains ambiguous. Germline loops: CDR1 KGHSH, CDR2 LQKENI. The CDR3 totals 13 residues. Written as DNA, the CDR3 is TGTGCCAGCTCTCCACAGCCTCAAGAGACCCAGTACTTC. It yields the protein CASSPQPQETQYF.

This clone was counted a single time. J is TRBJ2-7 and V is TRBV19, with TRBD1 matching 11 bases. Germline-derived CDR1 and CDR2 are LNHDA and SQIVND (reference sequence). The CDR3 is 14 residues long. V dropped 1 base and J dropped 6; count of bases not matched to a gene: 2. The CDR3 DNA reads as TGTGCCAGTAGTATAGGGACAGGGGGCGCCGAGCAGTACTTC. Translating gives CASSIGTGGAEQYF.

The CDR3 loop is CASTQFPGQPQHF. For the CDR3, the DNA is TGTGCCAGTACGCAGTTTCCGGGTCAGCCCCAGCATTTT. The chain couples TRBV19 to TRBJ1-5, with no clear D. V was pared by 7 bases and J by 6 bases, with 13 bases between. CDR3 size: 13 residues. Germline loops: CDR1 LNHDA, CDR2 SQIVND (reference sequence).

The CDR3 DNA is TGTGCCAGCAGCTTAAGTGACAGGTTGGGGGAGCAGTACTTC. As protein: CASSLSDRLGEQYF. The V gene is TRBV7-2, the J gene TRBJ2-7, with D possibly matching TRBD1 (6 bases). This CDR3 comprises 14 residues. V gave up 2 bases and J gave up 7 bases, with 15 bases separating them. CDR1 is SGHTA, CDR2 FQGNSA, per germline.